The 23 T cell receptor beta chains in this list originate from one sample, sequenced in a study of PD-1 blockade in classical Hodgkin lymphoma. Time point: newly diagnosed, previously untreated cHL patient sample. Through magnetic negative selection, CD8+ T cells were separated from PBMCs that had been thawed. The data were produced by immunoSEQ multiplex PCR, yet TCRdb's version contains in-frame clones alone and is incomplete. The repertoire holds roughly 4,200 clones, with approximately 80% as singletons. The source material was CD8+ T cells from blood. These receptor sequences come from a human donor with classical Hodgkin lymphoma.

This clone was seen more than once but under ten times. The chain employs TRBV5-1 and TRBJ2-2; possibly TRBD1 for D (5 bases). Germline values: CDR1 SGHRS, CDR2 YFSETQ. This CDR3 spans 15 amino acids. The germline V and J ends were trimmed by 2 bases and 3 bases, with 11 bases remaining between them. The CDR3 here is CASSFHRIYTGELFF. In DNA, the CDR3 is TGCGCCAGCAGCTTCCACAGGATTTACACCGGGGAGCTGTTTTTT.

This chain connects TRBV6-5 to TRBJ2-3; maybe TRBD1 (5 bases). V was clipped by 5 bases and J by 0 bases, with 9 bases between them. CDR1 is MNHEY, CDR2 SVGAGI, per germline. This CDR3 has 14 amino acids. CDR3 nucleotides: TGTGCCAGCAGTAGCGACAGTAGCACAGATACGCAGTATTTT. As protein: CASSSDSSTDTQYF.

The chain couples TRBV19 to TRBJ1-1; 8 bases map to TRBD1. V lost 4 bases, J lost 3 bases, and 10 bases stayed unmatched. The length of the CDR3 is 16 residues. Germline CDR1 is LNHDA and CDR2 is SQIVND (reference sequence). CDR3 sequence: CASSSGQGLWDTEAFF. The CDR3 coding sequence is TGTGCCAGTAGTAGTGGACAGGGACTTTGGGACACTGAAGCTTTCTTT.

This sequence joins TRBV28 and TRBJ1-4; D remains unclear. The germline gives CDR1 MDHEN, CDR2 SYDVKM. CDR3 size: 14 residues. V was pared by 7 bases and J by 4 bases, with 13 bases between. CDR3 nucleotide sequence: TGTGCCAGCACCCTAATAGGCCTTAATGAAAAACTGTTTTTT. Translated: CASTLIGLNEKLFF.

This clone showed up just once. The V call is TRBV27, the J call TRBJ2-5; D ambiguous. The CDR3 totals 14 residues. From germline, CDR1 is MNHEY and CDR2 SMNVEV (reference sequence). V gave up 1 base and J gave up 2 bases, with 8 bases separating them. The DNA of the CDR3 is TGTGCCAGCAGTTTATTTCTGGGACAAGAGACCCAGTACTTC. It specifies CASSLFLGQETQYF.

The chain couples TRBV28 to TRBJ2-4, with D possibly matching TRBD2 (5 bases). Looked up from germline, CDR1 is MDHEN and CDR2 is SYDVKM. Trimming took 3 bases from V and 7 from J, leaving 10 bases between them. The CDR3 contains 13 residues. The CDR3 sequence is CASSFSWRNIQYF. CDR3 sequence (DNA): TGTGCCAGCAGTTTCTCGTGGAGGAACATTCAGTACTTC.

The chain links TRBV6-1 to TRBJ1-5; D remains unclear. In germline, CDR1 is MNHNS, CDR2 SASEGT. There are 11 residues in the CDR3. Trimming left V 4 bases short and J 15 bases short, with 13 bases between. In nucleotides, the CDR3 is TGTGCCAGCAGTGGCGTACAGAGCCGGCATTTT. It codes for CASSGVQSRHF.

V gene TRBV9 combines with J gene TRBJ2-1; 12 nucleotides align to TRBD1. This CDR3 is 17 amino acids long. The germline gives CDR1 SGDLS, CDR2 YYNGEE. V gave up 0 bases and J gave up 6 bases; unmatched junction bases: 7. Here the CDR3 reads CASSVVSGTGGRNEQFF. DNA of the CDR3: TGTGCCAGCAGCGTAGTTTCCGGGACAGGGGGCCGCAATGAGCAGTTCTTC.

About this clone itself: The junction and the germline gene differ at one end; a read error may be behind it. The V call is TRBV6-4, the J call TRBJ1-2; a weak D match, TRBD1 (6 bases). Per germline, CDR1 MRHNA and CDR2 SNTAGT. The CDR3 is 17 residues long. The CDR3 DNA follows: TGTGCCAGCAGTTACTCGAGCCATCGGCAGGGGATCTATGGCTACACCTTC. Amino acid sequence: CASSYSSHRQGIYGYTF.

The chain recombines TRBV4-1 with TRBJ2-1; TRBD2 matches 9 bases. CDR1 is MGHRA, CDR2 YSYEKL, per germline. This CDR3 spans 15 amino acids. V trimming: 4 bases; J trimming: 0 bases; junction bases outside the gene matches: 1. This chain's CDR3 is CASSPLAGSYNEQFF. Written as DNA, the CDR3 is TGCGCCAGCAGCCCACTAGCGGGCTCCTACAATGAGCAGTTCTTC.

The J gene is TRBJ2-6, the V gene TRBV7-6; D is ambiguous. CDR1 and CDR2 (germline): SGHVS, FNYEAQ. V lost 1 base and J 0 bases, leaving 10 bases between the germline ends. CDR3 length: 17 residues. This CDR3 is CASSLVLGSSGANVLTF. For the CDR3, the DNA is TGTGCCAGCAGCTTAGTTTTGGGAAGCTCTGGGGCCAACGTCCTGACTTTC.

V gene TRBV7-2 combines with J gene TRBJ2-7, with 7 bases matching TRBD2. Germline trimming cut 1 base from V and 0 bases from J; bases unmatched to any gene: 3. This CDR3 is 15 amino acids long. From germline, CDR1 is SGHTA and CDR2 FQGNSA. The CDR3 here is CASSLGASGSYEQYF. Written as DNA, the CDR3 is TGTGCCAGCAGCTTAGGGGCTAGCGGCTCCTACGAGCAGTACTTC.

The chain combines TRBV5-1 with TRBJ2-7, with D perhaps being TRBD1 or TRBD2 (5 bases each). Trimming left V 2 bases short and J 5 bases short, with 14 bases between. Germline V gene lookup returns CDR1 SGHRS and CDR2 YFSETQ. The CDR3 loop spans 14 amino acids. DNA for the CDR3: TGCGCCAGCAGCTTAATTGGACGGGGCGACGAGCAGTACTTC. This translates into CASSLIGRGDEQYF.

This clone was seen just once. The V gene is TRBV4-3, the J gene TRBJ2-7; D is ambiguous. The germline CDR1 and CDR2 sequences are LGHNA and YSLEER. Trimming removed 0 bases from V and 7 bases from J, with 10 bases in between. This CDR3 has 13 amino acids. CDR3 in amino acids: CASSQEGWSEQYF. In DNA, the CDR3 is TGCGCCAGCAGCCAAGAAGGTTGGAGTGAGCAGTACTTC.

This clone was seen more than once but under ten times. This chain joins TRBV5-5 and TRBJ1-6, with D possibly being TRBD1 (6 bases). CDR1 SGHKS and CDR2 YYEKEE come from the germline V gene (reference sequence). The CDR3 contains 15 residues. The V end lost 4 bases, the J end lost 9 bases, and 17 bases lay between the germline ends. The CDR3 loop is CASSLVGAMGSPLHF. The CDR3 nucleotides are TGTGCCAGCAGCCTGGTGGGGGCAATGGGTTCACCCCTCCACTTT.

This clone has only a few counts. The chain is built from TRBV2 and TRBJ2-7; the D gene is possibly TRBD2 (6 bases). Germline V CDR1 and CDR2: SNHLY, FYNNEI. This CDR3 is built from 13 residues. With 5 bases removed from V and 7 bases from J, the gap between germline ends came to 15 bases. CDR3 bases: TGTGCCAGCAGTATCGGGAGCAGAGGGGAGCAGTACTTC. It encodes CASSIGSRGEQYF. Supplemented by reference TRBV2 and TRBJ2-7, the full variable domain reads EPEVTQTPSHQVTQMGQEVILRCVPISNHLYFYWYRQILGQKVEFLVSFYNNEISEKSEIFDDQFSVERPDGSNFTLKIRSTKLEDSAMYFCASSIGSRGEQYFGPGTRLTVT.

The chain recombines TRBV28 with TRBJ2-4, with 8 bases identical to TRBD1. Germline V gene data show CDR1 as MDHEN and CDR2 as SYDVKM. CDR3 length: 17 amino acids. V lost 4 bases, J lost 3 bases, and 11 bases stayed unmatched. The CDR3: CASSSVRQGLGKNIQYF. The CDR3 DNA is TGTGCCAGCAGTTCGGTTAGACAGGGGCTTGGCAAAAACATTCAGTACTTC. The whole variable domain, filled in from reference TRBV28 and TRBJ2-4, reads DVKVTQSSRYLVKRTGEKVFLECVQDMDHENMFWYRQDPGLGLRLIYFSYDVKMKEKGDIPEGYSVSREKKERFSLILESASTNQTSMYLCASSSVRQGLGKNIQYFGAGTRLSVL.

The V and J genes are TRBV5-5 and TRBJ2-5; D is undetermined. V was trimmed by 1 base and J by 5 bases, leaving 15 bases between them. The germline CDR1 and CDR2 sequences are SGHKS and YYEKEE (reference sequence). The CDR3 totals 15 residues. CDR3: CASSLISWPSETQYF. CDR3 nucleotide sequence: TGTGCCAGCAGCTTGATTAGCTGGCCCAGCGAGACCCAGTACTTC.

This clone has only a few counts. This chain connects TRBV5-1 to TRBJ2-2, with D possibly being TRBD1 (5 bases). Trimming cost V 7 bases and J 2 bases, with 15 bases left between them. CDR1 and CDR2 (germline): SGHRS, YFSETQ. The CDR3 extends over 15 amino acids. In DNA, the CDR3 is TGCGCCAGCGCCTTTTGGGGCCCTAACACCGGGGAGCTGTTTTTT. This encodes CASAFWGPNTGELFF. Variable domain in full (rest from reference TRBV5-1 and TRBJ2-2): KAGVTQTPRYLIKTRGQQVTLSCSPISGHRSVSWYQQTPGQGLQFLFEYFSETQRNKGNFPGRFSGRQFSNSRSEMNVSTLELGDSALYLCASAFWGPNTGELFFGEGSRLTVL.

This chain joins TRBV9 and TRBJ2-1; TRBD2 matches 11 bases. J gave up 3 bases and V 3 bases, and 2 bases lay outside the gene matches. Germline assignment: CDR1 SGDLS and CDR2 YYNGEE. There are 15 residues in the CDR3. This CDR3 is CASSAGTSGYNEQFF. CDR3 sequence (DNA): TGTGCCAGCAGCGCCGGGACTAGCGGCTACAATGAGCAGTTCTTC.

CDR3 in amino acids: CSAFYRGEQYF. The CDR3 nucleotides read TGCAGTGCTTTCTACCGTGGGGAGCAGTACTTC. The rearrangement joins TRBV20-1 to TRBJ2-7, with D hard to call. Trimming pared 5 bases from V and 7 bases from J, leaving 12 bases between. Germline loops: CDR1 DFQATT, CDR2 SNEGSKA (reference sequence). This CDR3 contains 11 residues.

J is TRBJ1-2 and V is TRBV5-5, with D perhaps matching TRBD1 (6 bases). The germline V gene has CDR1 SGHKS and CDR2 YYEKEE (reference sequence). V was cut by 1 base and J by 10 bases, with 11 bases left in between. There are 12 residues in the CDR3. CDR3: CASSLPQGFYTF. CDR3 nucleotide sequence: TGTGCCAGCAGCTTGCCTCAGGGGTTCTACACCTTC.

V usage is TRBV18 and J usage is TRBJ1-1; 8 bases are shared with TRBD1. The CDR3 covers 15 residues. V was clipped by 3 bases and J by 1 base; unmatched bases: 4. Germline CDR1 is KGHSH and CDR2 is LQKENI. The CDR3 loop reads CASSPAGGRNTEAFF. DNA of the CDR3: TGTGCCAGCTCACCGGCAGGGGGCAGGAACACTGAAGCTTTCTTT. The full variable domain, with the rest looked up from reference TRBV18 and TRBJ1-1, is NAGVMQNPRHLVRRRGQEARLRCSPMKGHSHVYWYRQLPEEGLKFMVYLQKENIIDESGMPKERFSAEFPKEGPSILRIQQVVRGDSAAYFCASSPAGGRNTEAFFGQGTRLTVV.